This T cell receptor beta chain was found in a study of early T cells in non-severe SARS-CoV-2 infection. The wider study: Sequenced material consisted of bulk RNA (from unsorted whole blood), and chains were unpaired. Study outcomes and limitations: Private and CD4 specificities were missed by VDJdb matching, which favored anti-spike CD8 responses.

This clonotype was seen many times. Its specificity is unknown. Molecules of cDNA were individually given unique molecular identifiers that were attached to them. TCRdb re-derived calls from the 5' RACE reads in MiXCR, one entry per CDR3 protein. The sample contains about 67,000 distinct CDR3 sequences, under 14% of which appear only once. Germline lookup yields CDR1 SGHKS and CDR2 YYEKEE (reference sequence). The V and J ends lost 4 bases and 4 bases, in that order; junction bases with no gene match: 2. The CDR3 totals 12 residues. This sequence was found in an adult who was a healthcare worker with PCR-confirmed SARS-CoV-2 infection or an uninfected control (not recorded which). The J gene is TRBJ2-7, the V gene TRBV5-5; 7 bases align to TRBD1. The sequenced material came from whole blood. The CDR3 spells CASSETGYEQYF. The DNA of the CDR3 is TGTGCCAGCAGCGAGACAGGGTACGAGCAGTACTTC.